A single sample gave rise to the 29 T cell receptor beta chains below, sequenced in a study of blood T cell repertoires in COVID-19. Using immunoSEQ multiplex PCR, the repertoire was profiled, and TCRdb retains in-frame clones only, with some absent. This sample has approximately 400,000 clones, with around 87% found just once. Input material: PBMCs or T cells enriched from blood (not recorded which). These TCRs come from a man between 25 and 39 years old who had recovered from COVID-19.

The chain has TRBV5-1 and TRBJ1-4; the match to TRBD1 covers 7 bases. Losses at the gene ends were 4 bases for V and 7 bases for J; bases not matched to a gene: 7. CDR1 is SGHRS, CDR2 YFSETQ, per germline. CDR3 length: 14 residues. The CDR3 DNA reads as TGCGCCAGCAGCCGCGAGGGGGCTAGTGAAAAACTGTTTTTT. Translation: CASSREGASEKLFF.

The chain employs TRBV12-3 or TRBV12-4 and TRBJ1-5; D not resolved. The CDR3 length is 13 residues. V was shortened by 5 bases and J by 7 bases, with 12 bases between the two germline ends. As DNA, the CDR3 is TGTGCCAGCAGTAGAGGAGGAAGACAGCCCCAGCATTTT. It translates to CASSRGGRQPQHF.

The CDR3 nucleotides are TGCGCCAGCAGCCTGACAGGGAGCGAAGCTTTCTTT. It translates to CASSLTGSEAFF. The chain combines TRBV5-1 with TRBJ1-1; 7 positions match TRBD1. Germline CDR1 SGHRS, CDR2 YFSETQ. With 4 bases clipped from V and 8 bases from J, the junction kept 5 bases outside the gene matches. The CDR3 has 12 amino acids.

Written as DNA, the CDR3 is TGTGCCAGCAGTTACCCTAGCGGGGGTAGCTCCTACGAGCAGTACTTC. Translated, it gives CASSYPSGGSSYEQYF. V usage is TRBV6-2 or TRBV6-3 and J usage is TRBJ2-7; TRBD2 agrees at 10 bases. The V and J ends lost 2 bases and 0 bases, in that order; junction bases with no gene match: 4. There are 16 residues in the CDR3. CDR1 and CDR2 from the germline V gene are MNHEY and SVGEGT.

J is TRBJ2-6 and V is TRBV6-5; tentative D call: TRBD1 (5 bases). CDR1 MNHEY and CDR2 SVGAGI come from the germline V gene. This CDR3 comprises 14 residues. V was shortened by 9 bases and J by 0 bases, with 9 bases between the two germline ends. DNA for the CDR3: TGTGCCAGAAAGCAGGGCTCTGGGGCCAACGTCCTGACTTTC. Residues: CARKQGSGANVLTF.

This chain uses TRBV18 with TRBJ1-1; D unresolved. The V end lost 3 bases, the J end lost 0 bases, and 14 bases lay between the germline ends. Germline V gene lookup returns CDR1 KGHSH and CDR2 LQKENI. This CDR3 is 16 amino acids long. The CDR3 DNA reads TGTGCCAGCTCACCTACGATCGGACTGATGAACACTGAAGCTTTCTTT. Amino acids: CASSPTIGLMNTEAFF.

The chain uses TRBV9 and TRBJ2-7; TRBD2 is a possible D gene (5 bases). Germline-derived CDR1 and CDR2 are SGDLS and YYNGEE. The CDR3 has 13 residues. V gave up 0 bases and J gave up 7 bases, with 11 bases separating them. The CDR3 DNA is TGTGCCAGCAGCGTAGACCTACCGGGAGAGCAGTACTTC. Its protein product is CASSVDLPGEQYF.

This clone was detected only a few times. The genes are TRBV15 and TRBJ1-5; D remains ambiguous. CDR1 is LNHNV and CDR2 is YYDKDF in the germline V gene (reference sequence). Trimming left V 2 bases short and J 6 bases short, with 8 bases between. The CDR3 loop spans 13 amino acids. The CDR3: CATSRSIGQPQHF. CDR3 DNA: TGTGCCACCAGCAGAAGTATCGGTCAGCCCCAGCATTTT.

This chain links TRBV19 with TRBJ2-7; weak D call: TRBD1 (6 bases). V was trimmed by 4 bases and J by 8 bases, leaving 15 bases between them. The CDR3 contains 13 residues. Looked up from germline, CDR1 is LNHDA and CDR2 is SQIVND (reference sequence). This CDR3 reads CASSTSRDTKQYF. The CDR3 DNA is TGTGCCAGTAGTACGTCCCGGGACACGAAGCAGTACTTC.

This rearrangement joins TRBV18 to TRBJ2-2; the match to TRBD1 covers 9 bases. In germline, CDR1 is KGHSH, CDR2 LQKENI. V gave up 0 bases and J gave up 6 bases; unmatched junction bases: 8. The CDR3 is 17 residues long. The CDR3 sequence: CASSPPLGTGRSGELFF. DNA for the CDR3: TGTGCCAGCTCACCACCTCTTGGGACAGGGCGGTCCGGGGAGCTGTTTTTT. Full variable domain (missing parts from reference TRBV18 and TRBJ2-2): NAGVMQNPRHLVRRRGQEARLRCSPMKGHSHVYWYRQLPEEGLKFMVYLQKENIIDESGMPKERFSAEFPKEGPSILRIQQVVRGDSAAYFCASSPPLGTGRSGELFFGEGSRLTVL.

The V call is TRBV3-1 (or the pseudogene TRBV3-2), the J call TRBJ1-4; TRBD1 aligns across 7 bases. V was pared by 2 bases and J by 6 bases, with 6 bases of the junction left unmatched. The CDR3 is 15 amino acids. Germline loops: CDR1 LGHDT, CDR2 YNNKEL (reference sequence). Here the CDR3 DNA reads TGTGCCAGCAGCCAAACCTTGAGGGGGCATGAAAAACTGTTTTTT. Its translation: CASSQTLRGHEKLFF.

The rearrangement joins TRBV7-3 to TRBJ2-2; D unclear. V was pared by 0 bases and J by 3 bases, with 8 bases between. The CDR3 is made up of 15 amino acids. Per germline, CDR1 SGHTA and CDR2 FQGTGA. The DNA of the CDR3 is TGTGCCAGCAGCTTAACATATCAGGACACCGGGGAGCTGTTTTTT. Protein sequence: CASSLTYQDTGELFF.

The rearrangement joins TRBV6-2 or TRBV6-3 to TRBJ2-3; 13 bases are a match to TRBD2. Germline V lookup: CDR1 MNHEY, CDR2 SVGEGT. CDR3 size: 17 residues. The junction had 7 bases not matched to a gene; V was cut back by 2 bases and J by 5 bases. The CDR3 here is CASSYGTSGESLDTQYF. CDR3 in DNA: TGTGCCAGCAGTTACGGGACTAGCGGGGAAAGTTTAGATACGCAGTATTTT.

The chain couples TRBV19 to TRBJ1-2; possibly TRBD1 for D (5 bases). Germline CDR1 and CDR2: LNHDA and SQIVND (reference sequence). The V gene lost 6 bases and the J gene lost 1 base, with 12 bases spanning the gap. The CDR3 loop spans 14 amino acids. CDR3: CASRKIDSNYGYTF. The CDR3 DNA is TGTGCCAGTAGGAAAATTGACAGTAACTATGGCTACACCTTC.

V gene TRBV6-5 combines with J gene TRBJ1-1; D is unresolved. Trimming stripped 8 bases from V and 2 bases from J, with 15 bases between. This CDR3 is built from 14 residues. Per germline, CDR1 MNHEY and CDR2 SVGAGI. This CDR3 reads CASRPPGVNTEAFF. The CDR3 DNA reads TGTGCCAGCCGGCCTCCTGGAGTCAACACTGAAGCTTTCTTT.

To note about this clone: Other DNA sequences from this sample encode an identical CDR3 as well. The chain combines TRBV12-3 or TRBV12-4 with TRBJ2-1; D is unclear. With 1 base removed from V and 4 bases from J, the gap between germline ends came to 5 bases. CDR3 length: 13 amino acids. CDR3 sequence reads: CASSLGRYNEQFF. Written as DNA, the CDR3 is TGTGCCAGCAGTTTAGGCAGGTACAATGAGCAGTTCTTC.

This sequence joins TRBV27 and TRBJ2-7; 9 positions agree with TRBD2. Trimming removed 3 bases from V and 2 bases from J; junction bases left unmatched: 5. The CDR3 consists of 15 residues. Germline V gene lookup returns CDR1 MNHEY and CDR2 SMNVEV (reference sequence). CDR3 residues: CASSLELAGAYEQYF. CDR3 bases: TGTGCCAGCAGTTTGGAACTAGCGGGTGCCTACGAGCAGTACTTC.

The V call is TRBV19, the J call TRBJ1-2; TRBD1 is a possible D gene (5 bases). The V gene's germline CDR1 is LNHDA and CDR2 SQIVND (reference sequence). This CDR3 has 14 amino acids. Between the trimmed V and J ends, which lost 5 bases and 7 bases, there was a span of 17 bases. CDR3 nucleotide sequence: TGTGCCAGTAGTTCCGAGGACAAAACGACTGGCTACACCTTC. It codes for CASSSEDKTTGYTF.

The rearrangement uses TRBV5-1 and TRBJ2-6, with TRBD1 matching over 9 bases. CDR1 and CDR2 (germline): SGHRS, YFSETQ. This CDR3 spans 18 amino acids. Losses at the gene ends were 2 bases for V and 0 bases for J; bases not matched to a gene: 6. The chain's CDR3 is CASSLRGTGTSGANVLTF. The CDR3 nucleotides read TGCGCCAGCAGCTTAAGGGGGACAGGGACCTCTGGGGCCAACGTCCTGACTTTC.

This chain links TRBV12-3 or TRBV12-4 with TRBJ1-2; 8 positions match TRBD1. V gave up 6 bases and J gave up 3 bases; unmatched junction bases: 3. The CDR3 consists of 13 residues. The DNA of the CDR3 is TGTGCCAGCAGGCAGACAGGGGACTATGGCTACACCTTC. Translated: CASRQTGDYGYTF.

This chain joins TRBV7-9 and TRBJ1-1; 8 bases are a match to TRBD1. This CDR3 has 16 amino acids. Germline V gene data show CDR1 as SEHNR and CDR2 as FQNEAQ (reference sequence). Trimming removed 4 bases from V and 1 base from J; junction bases left unmatched: 8. In nucleotides, the CDR3 is TGTGCCAGCAGCTCTCCAGGGGGCGCGGGGAACACTGAAGCTTTCTTT. It yields the protein CASSSPGGAGNTEAFF.

J is TRBJ2-3 and V is TRBV19, with a weak D call TRBD2 (6 bases). Trimming stripped 6 bases from V and 5 bases from J, with 9 bases between. The CDR3 covers 12 residues. Looked up from germline, CDR1 is LNHDA and CDR2 is SQIVND (reference sequence). CDR3 in amino acids: CASSGGRDTQYF. In DNA, the CDR3 is TGTGCCAGTAGCGGAGGGAGAGATACGCAGTATTTT. The whole variable domain, remainder taken from reference TRBV19 and TRBJ2-3, is DGGITQSPKYLFRKEGQNVTLSCEQNLNHDAMYWYRQDPGQGLRLIYYSQIVNDFQKGDIAEGYSVSREKKESFPLTVTSAQKNPTAFYLCASSGGRDTQYFGPGTRLTVL.

The gene calls are TRBV29-1 and TRBJ2-7, with TRBD1 matching 9 bases. Germline CDR1 and CDR2: SQVTM and ANQGSEA. Trimming at V came to 4 bases and at J to 4 bases, leaving 8 bases not matched to a gene. The CDR3 has 14 amino acids. The CDR3 DNA sequence: TGCAGCGTTGTTCGTTGGACAGGGGATTACGAGCAGTACTTC. Its protein product is CSVVRWTGDYEQYF.

The chain employs TRBV7-2 and TRBJ2-1; TRBD1 aligns across 8 bases. CDR3 length: 12 residues. The J segment lost 15 bases and the V segment lost 6 bases, leaving 10 bases of the junction unmatched. Germline V lookup: CDR1 SGHTA, CDR2 FQGNSA. The CDR3 region has the DNA TGTGCCAGCAGTCAAACAGGGGGAAGTCGGTTCTTC. It is translated as CASSQTGGSRFF.

V usage is TRBV4-1 and J usage is TRBJ1-3; 8 bases line up with TRBD1. J gave up 3 bases and V 4 bases, and 8 bases lay outside the gene matches. Per the germline V gene, CDR1 is MGHRA and CDR2 is YSYEKL. The CDR3 extends over 16 amino acids. The CDR3 loop is CASSRAQGAFGNTIYF. CDR3 nucleotide sequence: TGCGCCAGCAGCCGGGCGCAGGGGGCTTTTGGAAACACCATATATTTT.

The CDR3 is CASSLIATPGTGELFF. CDR3 nucleotides: TGTGCCAGCAGCTTAATCGCAACCCCGGGCACCGGGGAGCTGTTTTTT. The chain carries TRBV7-3 and TRBJ2-2; D not resolved. V lost 1 base and J lost 4, with 13 bases in between. CDR1 is SGHTA and CDR2 is FQGTGA in the germline V gene. This CDR3 has 16 amino acids.

The CDR3 loop is CASSLVAVQETQYF. CDR3 sequence (DNA): TGTGCCAGCAGCTTAGTTGCGGTCCAAGAGACCCAGTACTTC. The chain is built from TRBV7-8 and TRBJ2-5; D is undetermined. Germline values: CDR1 SGHVS, CDR2 FQNEAQ. Between the trimmed V and J ends, which lost 1 base and 1 base, there was a span of 7 bases. The CDR3 contains 14 residues.

V gene TRBV10-3 combines with J gene TRBJ2-3; perhaps TRBD1 as D (6 bases). Germline V lookup: CDR1 ENHRY, CDR2 SYGVKD. This CDR3 spans 15 amino acids. The V and J ends lost 6 bases and 5 bases respectively, with 18 bases between them. In DNA, the CDR3 is TGTGCCATCAGCAGGGGTGGGGGACCGGGAGATACGCAGTATTTT. Translation: CAISRGGGPGDTQYF.

The chain couples TRBV27 to TRBJ1-1; TRBD1 aligns across 7 bases. J was trimmed by 0 bases and V by 4 bases; bases with no gene match: 2. The length of the CDR3 is 14 residues. From germline, CDR1 is MNHEY and CDR2 SMNVEV (reference sequence). The CDR3 DNA reads TGTGCCAGCAGTTGGGGACAGATGAACACTGAAGCTTTCTTT. As protein: CASSWGQMNTEAFF.